Listed here are 18 T cell receptor beta chains from one sample, sequenced in a study of identical twins. TCRdb redid the calling of the 5' RACE reads with MiXCR, one entry per CDR3 protein. Of roughly 1.6 million distinct CDR3 sequences listed, around 29% are singletons. The sequenced sample consisted of cord blood. The receptors come from a newborn girl in good health.

A word on this clonotype: At one end, the junction sequence differs from germline, possibly due to a read error. The chain couples TRBV4-1 to TRBJ2-1; 11 bases agree with TRBD2. The germline V gene has CDR1 MGHRA and CDR2 YSYEKL. The CDR3 has 16 amino acids. The CDR3 DNA sequence: TGCGTCAGCAGCCAAGTGGTAGCGGGAGGGCACAATGAGCAGTTCTTC. Residues: CVSSQVVAGGHNEQFF.

The rearrangement links TRBV4-1 to TRBJ1-1, with unresolved D. Trimming left V 4 bases short and J 1 base short, with 13 bases between. The germline V gene encodes CDR1 MGHRA and CDR2 YSYEKL. The CDR3 covers 15 residues. DNA for the CDR3: TGCGCCAGCAGCCGCGTTCCATCTGGGAACACTGAAGCTTTCTTT. As protein: CASSRVPSGNTEAFF.

This clonotype came up once. The J gene is TRBJ1-1, the V gene TRBV7-8; 10 nucleotides agree with TRBD1. The CDR3 is 15 amino acids. The V and J ends lost 4 bases and 5 bases, in that order; junction bases with no gene match: 7. The germline gives CDR1 SGHVS, CDR2 FQNEAQ. The CDR3 DNA sequence: TGTGCCAGCAGCTCTCCGGGACAGGGGAGGACTGAAGCTTTCTTT. As protein: CASSSPGQGRTEAFF. Drawing the rest from reference TRBV7-8 and TRBJ1-1, the complete variable domain is GAGVSQSPRYKVAKRGQDVALRCDPISGHVSLFWYQQALGQGPEFLTYFQNEAQLDKSGLPSDRFFAERPEGSVSTLKIQRTQQEDSAVYLCASSSPGQGRTEAFFGQGTRLTVV.

The chain joins TRBV20-1 to TRBJ2-7; TRBD2 agrees at 12 bases. The CDR3 sequence is 15 residues long. Germline CDR1 and CDR2: DFQATT and SNEGSKA (reference sequence). The V gene end was trimmed by 6 bases and the J gene end by 0 bases; junction bases not matched to a gene: 6. CDR3 loop: CSAPGLAGSSYEQYF. DNA for the CDR3: TGCAGTGCGCCGGGACTAGCGGGTAGCTCCTACGAGCAGTACTTC.

The table lists this clonotype with a few counts. The CDR3 sequence: CASRDHREGSQPQHF. The CDR3 bases are TGTGCCAGCAGAGACCACAGGGAAGGGAGTCAGCCCCAGCATTTT. This chain links TRBV6-5 with TRBJ1-5; D perhaps matches TRBD1 (6 bases). This CDR3 spans 15 amino acids. CDR1 MNHEY and CDR2 SVGAGI come from the germline V gene. V was pared by 6 bases and J by 6 bases, with 18 bases between.

This clonotype was seen a few times. The J gene is TRBJ2-3, the V gene TRBV12-3 or TRBV12-4; 9 nucleotides match TRBD2. The CDR3 extends over 17 amino acids. Unmatched junction bases numbered 12, after V lost 4 bases and J lost 4 bases. CDR3 sequence (DNA): TGTGCCAGCAGTTCCACCCGGACTAGCGTTGGGGCAGATACGCAGTATTTT. Protein: CASSSTRTSVGADTQYF.

This chain connects TRBV10-3 to TRBJ2-1; tentative D call: TRBD2 (6 bases). V was trimmed by 0 bases and J by 10 bases, leaving 16 bases between them. The germline V gene has CDR1 ENHRY and CDR2 SYGVKD. The CDR3 has 15 amino acids. CDR3 coding DNA: TGTGCCATCAGTGAGTCGGCGGGGAGCTCCTACGAGCAGTTCTTC. Its translation: CAISESAGSSYEQFF.

The gene calls are TRBV5-1 and TRBJ2-1; perhaps D is TRBD1 or TRBD2 (5 bases each). Trimming took 0 bases from V and 3 from J, leaving 19 bases between them. The germline CDR1 and CDR2 sequences are SGHRS and YFSETQ. The CDR3 length is 18 residues. CDR3 amino acids: CASSLGFRDLALYNEQFF. The DNA for the CDR3 is TGCGCCAGCAGCTTGGGCTTCCGGGACCTAGCCCTCTACAATGAGCAGTTCTTC.

The genes are TRBV4-2 and TRBJ2-1, with D perhaps matching TRBD1 (5 bases). Germline lookup yields CDR1 LGHNA and CDR2 YNFKEQ. Trimming removed 4 bases from V and 9 bases from J, with 16 bases in between. The CDR3 has 14 residues. In DNA form, the CDR3 reads TGTGCCAGCAGCCCAATTTTAGTTAGGGGTGAGCAGTTCTTC. Its protein product is CASSPILVRGEQFF.

The V call is TRBV20-1, the J call TRBJ1-5; 9 bases agree with TRBD1. The germline V gene has CDR1 DFQATT and CDR2 SNEGSKA (reference sequence). The CDR3 is made up of 15 amino acids. V lost 1 base to trimming and J lost 3 bases; unmatched junction nucleotides: 4. For the CDR3, the DNA is TGCAGTGCTAGAGGGACAGGGGTTTCCAATCAGCCCCAGCATTTT. Its protein is CSARGTGVSNQPQHF.

V gene TRBV7-9 combines with J gene TRBJ1-1; D call uncertain. The CDR3 contains 15 residues. The germline V and J ends were trimmed by 0 bases and 3 bases, with 11 bases remaining between them. From germline, CDR1 is SEHNR and CDR2 FQNEAQ (reference sequence). CDR3 nucleotides: TGTGCCAGCAGCTTAGCCCTCGTTTGTGACACTGAAGCTTTCTTT. Translating gives CASSLALVCDTEAFF.

About this clonotype: An end of the junction does not agree with germline; a read error may underlie this. The chain links TRBV7-9 to TRBJ2-1; weak D call: TRBD1 (5 bases). Germline V gene sequence: CDR1 SEHNR, CDR2 FQNEAQ (reference sequence). CDR3 length equals 15 residues. The CDR3 coding sequence is TGTTCCAGCAGCTTAGTTCCGCAGGGCGACAATGAGCAGTTCTTC. It codes for CSSSLVPQGDNEQFF.

This clonotype was picked up a small number of times. The rearrangement uses TRBV4-1 and TRBJ1-5, with 8 nucleotides matching TRBD1. Germline loops: CDR1 MGHRA, CDR2 YSYEKL. Trimming removed 6 bases from V and 6 bases from J; junction bases left unmatched: 10. The CDR3 is 15 amino acids. The CDR3 spells CASSLRTQGAQPQHF. CDR3 nucleotides: TGCGCCAGCAGTCTTCGGACGCAGGGGGCTCAGCCCCAGCATTTT.

The chain has TRBV10-2 and TRBJ2-3; 9 positions agree with TRBD2. The V gene's germline CDR1 is WSHSY and CDR2 SAAADI. Trimming removed 0 bases from V and 0 bases from J; junction bases left unmatched: 4. The CDR3 is made up of 17 amino acids. CDR3 loop: CASSESTSGFSTDTQYF. The CDR3 DNA follows: TGCGCCAGCAGTGAGTCAACTAGCGGGTTTAGCACAGATACGCAGTATTTT.

This clonotype was detected only a few times. The CDR3 region is CASSPPAQGKLFF. CDR3 bases: TGTGCCAGCAGCCCTCCCGCCCAGGGAAAACTGTTTTTT. V is TRBV3-1 and J is TRBJ1-4, with a weak D call TRBD1 (5 bases). Trimming removed 4 bases from V and 10 bases from J, with 13 bases in between. This CDR3 has 13 residues. Germline CDR1 LGHDT, CDR2 YNNKEL (reference sequence). Full variable domain (remainder filled in from reference TRBV3-1 and TRBJ1-4): DTAVSQTPKYLVTQMGNDKSIKCEQNLGHDTMYWYKQDSKKFLKIMFSYNNKELIINETVPNRFSPKSPDKAHLNLHINSLELGDSAVYFCASSPPAQGKLFFGSGTQLSVL.

The chain uses TRBV5-1 and TRBJ1-2; weak D call: TRBD1 (6 bases). Trimming left V 0 bases short and J 7 bases short, with 16 bases between. The germline V gene encodes CDR1 SGHRS and CDR2 YFSETQ. The CDR3 runs 15 residues. The DNA of the CDR3 is TGCGCCAGCAGCTTGGCCCTACCGGGACAAAGTGGCTACACCTTC. Translating it yields CASSLALPGQSGYTF. Full variable domain (outside the CDR3, taken from reference TRBV5-1 and TRBJ1-2): KAGVTQTPRYLIKTRGQQVTLSCSPISGHRSVSWYQQTPGQGLQFLFEYFSETQRNKGNFPGRFSGRQFSNSRSEMNVSTLELGDSALYLCASSLALPGQSGYTFGSGTRLTVV.

In its sample, this clonotype was seen many times. The chain recombines TRBV28 with TRBJ2-1; 10 positions match TRBD2. In germline, CDR1 is MDHEN, CDR2 SYDVKM. V lost 11 bases and J lost 3; bases outside the gene matches: 13. The CDR3 covers 16 residues. CDR3 region: CAVRAPGTSDYNEQFF. The DNA of the CDR3 is TGTGCCGTTCGGGCCCCCGGGACTAGCGACTACAATGAGCAGTTCTTC.

This clonotype occurred a few times. The chain links TRBV29-1 to TRBJ2-5; TRBD1 matches 8 bases. TRBJ2-7 matches the DNA end more closely, so the J call is doubtful. CDR1 SQVTM and CDR2 ANQGSEA come from the germline V gene. The CDR3 totals 14 residues. The CDR3 region is CSVVAGGSFDEQYF. The CDR3 coding sequence is TGCAGCGTTGTGGCAGGGGGCAGTTTTGACGAGCAGTACTTC.